Listed below are T cell receptor beta chains from one sample, sequenced in a study of PD-L1 blockade in urothelial cancer. Method: immunoSEQ multiplex PCR; TCRdb's copy keeps in-frame clones and lacks some. This sample has about 91,000 clones; around four fifths occur once, and the top ten carry roughly 8%. The source material was PBMCs, sampled around atezolizumab (anti-PD-L1) treatment. Receptors originate from a man in his 70s with urothelial cancer. Both conserved end residues are part of each CDR3. The order of the fields is V gene, J gene, CDR3 protein.

>TRBV30|TRBJ1-3
CAWRKAGNTIYF
>TRBV18|TRBJ2-1
CASSPSNEQFF
>TRBV19|TRBJ1-1
CASSIRGQGASTFF
>TRBV19|TRBJ1-5
CASSIGQGGQPQHF
>TRBV6-5|TRBJ1-1
CASSPWTGEYTEAFF
>TRBV7-2|TRBJ2-2
CASSFTGLAKTGELFF
>TRBV29-1|TRBJ1-1
CSVGEGPGTEAFF
>TRBV21-1|TRBJ2-7
CASSNSGTDHYEQYF
>TRBV18|TRBJ2-1
CASSHRGSASSGKNEQFF
>TRBV11-3|TRBJ1-1
CASSLSRVDEAFF
>TRBV29-1|TRBJ2-5
CSVEDFGETQYF
>TRBV6-5|TRBJ1-4
CASSYAGGVNEKLFF
>TRBV11-2|TRBJ2-7
CASSLSATTYEQYF
>TRBV2|TRBJ1-1
CASSETKGQGEAFF
>TRBV20-1|TRBJ2-7
CSALLNREQYF
>TRBV5-4|TRBJ1-1
CASSLPGMGGTEAFF
>TRBV10-3|TRBJ2-3
CAIRTDRYSTDTQYF
>TRBV2|TRBJ2-7
CASSASGGHEQYF
>TRBV5-1|TRBJ2-3
CASSLERGTDTQYF
>TRBV2|TRBJ1-5
CASRGQGAAQPQHF
>TRBV6-5|TRBJ1-1
CASRYTFSGLNTEAFF
>TRBV7-3|TRBJ2-5
CASSSGTGGETQYF
>TRBV6-1|TRBJ1-2
CASSEDGGGHGYTF